Included here is one T cell receptor beta chain sequence, with context. Per germline, CDR1 SGHRS and CDR2 YFSETQ. V dropped 5 bases and J dropped 7 bases, with 15 bases sitting between them. The CDR3 has 14 residues. Measured with immunoSEQ multiplex PCR; TCRdb has only the in-frame clones, and not every one. The sample consists of 300,000 or so clones, approximately 93% of them appearing once. The data were obtained in a study of blood T cell repertoires in COVID-19. The sequenced sample consisted of peripheral blood. The TCR comes from a woman aged 25 to 39 with COVID-19, enrolled during active disease. The chain recombines TRBV5-1 with TRBJ2-2; no firm D call. CDR3 nucleotides: TGCGCCAGCAGGGTTCTTCCGCACAGCGGGGAGCTGTTTTTT. Amino acids: CASRVLPHSGELFF.